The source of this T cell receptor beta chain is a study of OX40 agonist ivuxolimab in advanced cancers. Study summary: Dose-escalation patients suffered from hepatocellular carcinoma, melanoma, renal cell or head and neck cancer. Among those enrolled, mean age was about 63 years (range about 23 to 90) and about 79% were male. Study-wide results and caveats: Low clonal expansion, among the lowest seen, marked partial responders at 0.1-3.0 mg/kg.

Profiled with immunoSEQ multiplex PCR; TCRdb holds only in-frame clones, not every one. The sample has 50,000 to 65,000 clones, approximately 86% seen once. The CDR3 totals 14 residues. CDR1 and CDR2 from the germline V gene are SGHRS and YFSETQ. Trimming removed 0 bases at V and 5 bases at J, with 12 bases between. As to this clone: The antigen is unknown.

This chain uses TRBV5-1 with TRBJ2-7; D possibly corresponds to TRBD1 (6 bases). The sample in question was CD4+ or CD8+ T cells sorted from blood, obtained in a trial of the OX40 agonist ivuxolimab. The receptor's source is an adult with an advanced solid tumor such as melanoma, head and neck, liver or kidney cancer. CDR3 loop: CASSLAGVGNEQYF. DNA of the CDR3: TGCGCCAGCAGCTTGGCAGGGGTCGGGAACGAGCAGTACTTC.